This T cell receptor (gamma chain) was identified during a study of gamma-delta chains in newborns, infants, children. Study as a whole: Polyclonal expansion of innate γδ T cells after birth follows microbial exposure.

This clone showed up just a few times. The sample carries other DNA sequences with the same CDR3. TCRdb called clones from the reads again using CATT. The sample includes 1,500 to 2,000 gamma-chain clones, approximately 12% seen only once; the top ten take 40% to 60%. The source material was blood. The source is a child who was a newborn, infant or young child, either healthy, febrile or measles-vaccinated (not recorded which).

The CDR3 bases are TGTGCCTTGTGGGAGGACCGGGAGTTGGGCAAAAAAATCAAGGTATTT. Residues: CALWEDRELGKKIKVF. The genes are TRGV9 and TRGJP. The germline V gene encodes CDR1 GITISATS and CDR2 ISYDGTV (reference sequence). Trimming cost V 2 bases and J 7 bases; bases outside gene matches: 5. The CDR3 totals 16 residues.